This T cell receptor beta chain originates from a study of cytomegalovirus exposure and HLA in healthy donors. Looking at the study overall: Researchers found that roughly 81% of 350 to 500 genotyped donors fell within the Caucasian-associated ancestry cluster.

60 Vbeta and 13 Jbeta primers were used in PCR. The repertoire was sequenced with immunoSEQ multiplex PCR; TCRdb's copy has only in-frame clones and lacks some. The table lists over 150,000 clones, 84% of them singletons. Sequencing was performed on PBMCs. This sequence was found in a girl aged 10 to 17 in good health and CMV-seropositive.

CDR3 in amino acids: CASSPQLAGGFGEQFF. Here the CDR3 DNA reads TGTGCCAGCAGCCCCCAACTAGCGGGGGGGTTCGGTGAGCAGTTCTTC. The chain carries TRBV5-4 and TRBJ2-1; 13 positions agree with TRBD2. CDR1 and CDR2 from the germline V gene are SGHNT and YYREEE (reference sequence). The CDR3 length is 16 residues. After removal of 4 bases from V and 9 bases from J, the junction contained 10 bases not matched to a gene. The variable domain in full, with the rest retrieved from reference TRBV5-4 and TRBJ2-1, is ETGVTQSPTHLIKTRGQQVTLRCSSQSGHNTVSWYQQALGQGPQFIFQYYREEENGRGNFPPRFSGLQFPNYSSELNVNALELDDSALYLCASSPQLAGGFGEQFFGPGTRLTVL.